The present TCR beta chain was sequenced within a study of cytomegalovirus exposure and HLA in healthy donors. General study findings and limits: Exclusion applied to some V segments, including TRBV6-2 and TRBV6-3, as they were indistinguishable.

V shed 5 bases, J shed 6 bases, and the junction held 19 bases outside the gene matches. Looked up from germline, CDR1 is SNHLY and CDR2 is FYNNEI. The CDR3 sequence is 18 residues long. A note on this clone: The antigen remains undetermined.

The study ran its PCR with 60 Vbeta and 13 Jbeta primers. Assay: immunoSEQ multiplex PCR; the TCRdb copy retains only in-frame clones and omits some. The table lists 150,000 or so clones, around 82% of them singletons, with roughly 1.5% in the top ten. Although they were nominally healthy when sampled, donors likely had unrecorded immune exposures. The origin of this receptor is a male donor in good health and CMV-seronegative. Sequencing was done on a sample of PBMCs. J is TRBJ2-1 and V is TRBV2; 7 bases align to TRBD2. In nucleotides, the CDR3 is TGTGCCAGCAGTTCCCCTATAGAATTAGCGGGCCCCCTCAATGAGCAGTTCTTC. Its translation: CASSSPIELAGPLNEQFF.